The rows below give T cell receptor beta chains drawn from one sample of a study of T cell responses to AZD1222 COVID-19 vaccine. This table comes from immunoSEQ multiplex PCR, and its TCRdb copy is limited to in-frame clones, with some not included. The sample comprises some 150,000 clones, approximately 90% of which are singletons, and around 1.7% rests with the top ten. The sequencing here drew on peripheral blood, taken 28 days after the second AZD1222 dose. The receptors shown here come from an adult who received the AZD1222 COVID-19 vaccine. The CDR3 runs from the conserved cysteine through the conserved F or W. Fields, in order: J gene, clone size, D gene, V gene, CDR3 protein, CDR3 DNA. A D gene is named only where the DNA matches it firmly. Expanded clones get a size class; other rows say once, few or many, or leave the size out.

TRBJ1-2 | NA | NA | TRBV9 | CASSKFGENYGYTF | TGTGCCAGCAGCAAATTCGGGGAGAACTATGGCTACACCTTC
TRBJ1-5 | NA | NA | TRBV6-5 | CASSYTGWGQPQHF | TGTGCCAGCAGTTACACGGGGTGGGGTCAGCCCCAGCATTTT
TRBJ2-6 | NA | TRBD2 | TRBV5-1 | CASRRAGSSGANVLTF | TGCGCCAGCAGGAGAGCGGGGTCCTCTGGGGCCAACGTCCTGACTTTC
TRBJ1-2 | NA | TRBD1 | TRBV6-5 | CASSYSPRTGEGYTF | TGTGCCAGCAGTTACTCCCCCCGGACAGGGGAGGGCTACACCTTC
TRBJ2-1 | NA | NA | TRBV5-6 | CASIPGLGREQFF | TGTGCCAGCATCCCGGGCCTAGGGAGGGAGCAGTTCTTC
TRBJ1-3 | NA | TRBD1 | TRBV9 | CASSTRTGSGGNTIYF | TGTGCCAGCAGCACGAGGACAGGGTCCGGCGGAAACACCATATATTTT
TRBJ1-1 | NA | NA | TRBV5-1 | CASSLDGVGGTEAFF | TGCGCCAGCAGCTTGGATGGCGTAGGCGGCACTGAAGCTTTCTTT
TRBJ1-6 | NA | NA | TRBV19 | CASSIPATSGYSPLHF | TGTGCCAGTAGTATCCCGGCGACAAGCGGGTATTCACCCCTCCACTTT
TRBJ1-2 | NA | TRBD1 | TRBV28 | CASSPGQARYGYTF | TGTGCCAGCAGTCCCGGACAGGCTAGATATGGCTACACCTTC
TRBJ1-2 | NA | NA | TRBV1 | CTSSQADRGYGYTF | TGCACCAGCAGCCAAGCCGACAGGGGCTATGGCTACACCTTC
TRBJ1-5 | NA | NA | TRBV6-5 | CASSYSIGERQPQHF | TGTGCCAGCAGTTACTCGATAGGGGAGAGGCAGCCCCAGCATTTT
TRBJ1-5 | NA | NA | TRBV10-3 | CAISGGTYNQPQHF | TGTGCCATCAGTGGCGGGACATACAATCAGCCCCAGCATTTT
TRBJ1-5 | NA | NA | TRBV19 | CASSMGNFRGNQPQHF | TGTGCCAGTAGTATGGGGAACTTCAGGGGCAATCAGCCCCAGCATTTT
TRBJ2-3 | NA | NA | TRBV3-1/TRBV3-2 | CASRGGTDTQYF | TGTGCCAGCAGGGGGGGCACAGATACGCAGTATTTT
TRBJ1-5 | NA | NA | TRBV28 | CASSPLITGIRNQPQHF | TGTGCCAGCAGTCCATTAATAACAGGGATAAGGAATCAGCCCCAGCATTTT
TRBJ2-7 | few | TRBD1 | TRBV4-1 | CASSQPDRDSYEQYF | TGCGCCAGCAGCCAACCGGACAGGGACTCCTACGAGCAGTACTTC
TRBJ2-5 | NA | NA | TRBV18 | CASSPLEGETQYF | TGTGCCAGCTCACCCCTCGAGGGGGAGACCCAGTACTTC
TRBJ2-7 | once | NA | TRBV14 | CASSQDMGGGEQYF | TGTGCCAGCAGCCAAGATATGGGGGGCGGCGAGCAGTACTTC
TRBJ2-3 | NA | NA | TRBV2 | CASSARLPITDTQYF | TGTGCCAGCAGCGCTAGACTACCCATCACAGATACGCAGTATTTT
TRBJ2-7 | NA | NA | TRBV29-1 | CSAWGPGVPEQYF | TGCAGCGCATGGGGGCCCGGAGTTCCCGAGCAGTACTTC
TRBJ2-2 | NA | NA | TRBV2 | CASSEDTGELFF | TGTGCCAGCAGTGAAGACACCGGGGAGCTGTTTTTT
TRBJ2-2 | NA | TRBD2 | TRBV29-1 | CSASGTEGGELFF | TGCAGCGCTAGCGGGACTGAGGGCGGGGAGCTGTTTTTT
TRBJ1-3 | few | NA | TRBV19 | CASSTPRNTIYF | TGTGCCAGTAGCACACCCCGAAACACCATATATTTT
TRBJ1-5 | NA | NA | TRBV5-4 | CASSLWGAGNQPQHF | TGTGCCAGCAGCTTGTGGGGGGCGGGCAATCAGCCCCAGCATTTT
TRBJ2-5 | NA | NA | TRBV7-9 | CASSMVGGTQETQYF | TGTGCCAGCAGCATGGTGGGAGGAACCCAAGAGACCCAGTACTTC
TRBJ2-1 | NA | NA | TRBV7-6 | CASSLADSSYNEQFF | TGTGCCAGCAGCTTAGCAGACAGCTCCTACAATGAGCAGTTCTTC
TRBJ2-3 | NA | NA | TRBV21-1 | CASSKEAGLAGESGTDTQYF | TGTGCCAGCAGCAAAGAGGCGGGACTAGCGGGAGAGTCAGGCACAGATACGCAGTATTTT
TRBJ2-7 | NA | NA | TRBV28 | CASSSPGDEQYF | TGTGCCAGCAGTTCCCCCGGGGACGAGCAGTACTTC
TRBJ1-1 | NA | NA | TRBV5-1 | CASSRQRYIQGEAFF | TGCGCCAGCAGCCGACAACGATACATTCAAGGGGAAGCTTTCTTT
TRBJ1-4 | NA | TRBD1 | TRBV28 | CASRPGTGELFF | TGTGCCAGCAGACCCGGGACAGGGGAACTGTTTTTT
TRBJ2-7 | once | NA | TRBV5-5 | CASSLAGISYEQYF | TGTGCCAGCAGCTTGGCGGGCATCTCCTACGAGCAGTACTTC
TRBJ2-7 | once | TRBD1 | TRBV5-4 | CASSDGQGADEQYF | TGTGCCAGCAGCGACGGACAGGGGGCTGACGAGCAGTACTTC
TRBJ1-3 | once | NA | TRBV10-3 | CAISEGPLSGNTIYF | TGTGCCATCAGTGAAGGGCCGCTTTCCGGAAACACCATATATTTT
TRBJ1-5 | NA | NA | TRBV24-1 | CATSDLEAGNQPQHF | TGTGCCACCAGTGATTTGGAGGCGGGCAATCAGCCCCAGCATTTT
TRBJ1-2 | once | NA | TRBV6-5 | CASSYSTYVTNYGYTF | TGTGCCAGCAGTTACTCGACATACGTTACTAACTATGGCTACACCTTC
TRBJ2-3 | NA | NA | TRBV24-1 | CATSGDWGLERDTQYF | TGTGCCACCAGTGGGGATTGGGGCCTTGAGAGGGATACGCAGTATTTT
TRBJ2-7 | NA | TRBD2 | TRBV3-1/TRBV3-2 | CASSPLAGVREQYF | TGTGCCAGCAGTCCACTAGCGGGAGTCCGCGAGCAGTACTTC
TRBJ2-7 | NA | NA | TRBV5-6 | CASSPPDSSYEQYF | TGTGCCAGCAGCCCTCCAGACAGCTCCTACGAGCAGTACTTC
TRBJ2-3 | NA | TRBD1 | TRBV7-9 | CASSPGQGLGTDTQYF | TGTGCCAGCAGCCCAGGACAGGGTTTAGGCACAGATACGCAGTATTTT
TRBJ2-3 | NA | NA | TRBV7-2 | CASSLILSGGDPDTQYF | TGTGCCAGCAGCTTAATCTTGAGTGGAGGAGATCCAGATACGCAGTATTTT
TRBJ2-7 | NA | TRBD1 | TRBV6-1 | CASSEAPGQGPYEQYF | TGTGCCAGCAGTGAAGCCCCGGGACAGGGACCCTACGAGCAGTACTTC
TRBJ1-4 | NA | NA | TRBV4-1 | CASSPDRTNEKLFF | TGCGCCAGCAGCCCGGACAGAACTAATGAAAAACTGTTTTTT
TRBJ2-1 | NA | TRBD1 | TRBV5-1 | CASRIDRGRNEQFF | TGCGCCAGCAGAATAGACAGGGGGCGCAATGAGCAGTTCTTC
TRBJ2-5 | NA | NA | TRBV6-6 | CASSPAVGRTQETQYF | TGTGCCAGCAGCCCCGCGGTGGGGAGGACCCAAGAGACCCAGTACTTC
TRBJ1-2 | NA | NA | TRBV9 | CASSGTGHVQEYGYTF | TGTGCCAGCAGCGGTACAGGGCACGTTCAGGAGTATGGCTACACCTTC
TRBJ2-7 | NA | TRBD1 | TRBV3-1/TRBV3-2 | CASSCSQGAEGYEQYF | TGTGCCAGCAGCTGCAGCCAGGGGGCTGAAGGTTACGAGCAGTACTTC
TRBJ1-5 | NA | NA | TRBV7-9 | CASNTGNNQPQHF | TGTGCCAGCAATACAGGGAACAATCAGCCCCAGCATTTT
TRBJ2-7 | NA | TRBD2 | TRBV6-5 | CASTRAQRGTHEQYF | TGTGCCAGCACGCGGGCCCAGCGGGGGACCCACGAGCAGTACTTC
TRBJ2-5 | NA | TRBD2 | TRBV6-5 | CASGGGSTGSETQYF | TGTGCCAGCGGCGGGGGAAGCACAGGCTCAGAGACCCAGTACTTC
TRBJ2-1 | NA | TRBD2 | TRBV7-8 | CASSLDPGLAEQFF | TGTGCCAGCAGCTTAGACCCGGGACTAGCGGAGCAGTTCTTC
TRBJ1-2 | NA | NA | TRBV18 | CASSIRDSVDGYTF | TGTGCCAGCTCAATCAGGGACTCGGTTGATGGCTACACCTTC
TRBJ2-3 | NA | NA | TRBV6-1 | CASSEFVGGARSTDTQYF | TGTGCCAGCAGTGAATTTGTTGGGGGGGCGAGAAGCACAGATACGCAGTATTTT
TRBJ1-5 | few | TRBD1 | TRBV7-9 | CASSRQGNSNQPQHF | TGTGCCAGCAGCAGACAGGGGAATAGCAATCAGCCCCAGCATTTT
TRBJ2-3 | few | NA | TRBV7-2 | CASSLTVSTDTQYF | TGTGCCAGCAGCTTAACGGTTAGCACAGATACGCAGTATTTT